Ten or more counts support the clone carrying this T cell receptor beta chain. Antigen specificity is unknown. This specimen belongs to a study of blood T cells in healthy people across ages. About the study: About one barcoded beta molecule per two T cells was the capture yield of template switching. Whole-study findings and limits: Long-lived donors carried more naive CD4+ cells and greater diversity than aged donors.

The V and J ends lost 3 bases and 0 bases respectively, with 10 bases between them. CDR1 is SGHAT, CDR2 FQNNGV, per germline. This CDR3 spans 15 amino acids. For the second PCR, which ran for about 6 to 11 cycles, a sample-barcoded 5' primer and a J-beta primer mix were used. The template-switch adaptor, which had 12 random nucleotides, put a tag on each cDNA molecule. Every sample returned 2.5 million or more CDR3-containing paired-end reads. TCRdb fed the 5' RACE reads into MiXCR, producing one record per CDR3 protein. Of 1.8 million or so distinct CDR3 sequences listed, about two fifths are singletons.

The sequenced sample consisted of blood. The V and J genes are TRBV11-2 and TRBJ2-3; D is uncertain. This TCR derives from a human donor in good health. CDR3: CASSLNRPSTDTQYF. CDR3 coding DNA: TGTGCCAGCAGCTTGAACCGACCTAGCACAGATACGCAGTATTTT.